This TCR beta chain originates from a study of long-term antiretroviral therapy in people with HIV. Overall study: Of all samples, the earliest predate the 2015 immediate-ART recommendation by about a decade.

General study results and limits: Dominating the repertoire at all time points were the clones that expanded before ART. Collection of the blood, which took place between the mid-2000s and the late 2010s, possibly occurred under older ART regimens.

Regarding this clone: Its antigen is undetermined.

The CDR3 spans 15 residues. Trimming shortened V by 3 bases and J by 6 bases, and 15 bases separated the two germline ends. Germline CDR1 and CDR2: KGHSH and LQKENI. Samples were assayed with immunoSEQ v3.0 at survey level. Sequencing had a target that covered roughly 40,000-50,000 T-cell genomes per sample. Here immunoSEQ multiplex PCR was the method, and the copy in TCRdb shows in-frame clones only, minus some. The sample comprises about 17,000 clones, 91% of which are singletons, and 13% rests with the top ten. The clonotype originates from a woman aged 40 to 49 with HIV. The gene calls are TRBV18 and TRBJ1-5; D possibly corresponds to TRBD1 (5 bases). The sample was unsorted PBMCs, taken 0.6 years after starting antiretroviral therapy. CDR3 nucleotide sequence: TGTGCCAGCTCACCTCGGGACGGGCCGGGTCAGCCCCAGCATTTT. This translates into CASSPRDGPGQPQHF.